This entry concerns a single T cell receptor beta chain. These data originate in a study of CD8 T cells in Susac syndrome. The germline gives CDR1 SEHNR, CDR2 FQNEAQ (reference sequence). The CDR3 extends over 15 amino acids. V was clipped by 1 base and J by 1 base, with 10 bases between them. An input of about 0.5 to 1 ug of RNA was subjected to reverse transcription using random hexamers. TCRdb ran MiXCR on the immunoSEQ multiplex PCR reads and lists one entry per CDR3 protein. The profile shows over 70,000 distinct CDR3 sequences, about 96% of them singletons. Sequences were obtained from CD8+ T cells from PBMCs. The origin of this receptor is a human donor with Susac syndrome. The chain has TRBV7-9 and TRBJ1-1; D gene unclear. The DNA of the CDR3 is TGTGCCAGCAGCTTAGATGGGCTCCCGAACACTGAAGCTTTCTTT. Encoded protein: CASSLDGLPNTEAFF.